This is a list of T cell receptor beta chains from one sample in a study of T-cell reconstitution after alpha-beta-depleted transplantation in children. TCRdb reprocessed the PCR reads via MiXCR and lists one record per CDR3 protein. The table records roughly 52,000 distinct CDR3 sequences, roughly 5% of them present only once. The sample here was PBMCs, mostly from graft donor cells, taken 60 days after TCRalphabeta/CD19-depleted stem cell transplant. The receptors stem from a female patient aged 2-9 years who had a stem cell transplant for aplastic anemia, so the T cells may come from the graft donor. Both conserved end residues are part of each CDR3. Each record gives: J gene, V gene, CDR3 protein.

TRBJ2-7,TRBV3-1,CASSQDGTGEEYF
TRBJ2-5,TRBV29-1,CSVEETQYF
TRBJ2-7,TRBV3-1,CASSQDPGLSYEQYF
TRBJ2-6,TRBV4-2,CASSQSGTGTGANVLTF
TRBJ2-7,TRBV20-1,CSAHPGTGGSYEQYF
TRBJ1-1,TRBV20-1,CSPLGRQGYTEAFF
TRBJ1-1,TRBV6-6,CASSYVLEAFF
TRBJ2-5,TRBV5-1,CASCNSGGALETQYF
TRBJ1-2,TRBV30,CAWSTVPGGGYGYTF
TRBJ2-5,TRBV7-6,CASSLEARGKVAQYF
TRBJ2-7,TRBV20-1,CSAPRRGKAYEQYF
TRBJ2-7,TRBV12-3/TRBV12-4,CASSAAQGSYEQYF
TRBJ2-5,TRBV5-4,CASSLEGPETQYF
TRBJ2-2,TRBV5-4,CASSWERGTGELFF
TRBJ1-4,TRBV5-1,CASSWGSSGRPTNEKLFF
TRBJ2-3,TRBV12-3/TRBV12-4,CASSLDRHTDTQYF
TRBJ2-2,TRBV2,CASGTGSNTGELFF
TRBJ2-1,TRBV20-1,CSARWRVSYNEQFF
TRBJ1-1,TRBV20-1,CSAPGQLRGMNTEAFF
TRBJ1-5,TRBV28,CASSGPDRRNQPQHF
TRBJ2-2,TRBV2,CASQGTGELFF
TRBJ2-1,TRBV5-1,CASSLGGQGDEQFF
TRBJ1-5,TRBV5-1,CASSLEGGQPQHF
TRBJ2-3,TRBV21-1,CASSKQETDTQYF
TRBJ2-7,TRBV29-1,CSVVPAGTYEQYF
TRBJ2-7,TRBV20-1,CSARDANRGLEEQYF
TRBJ2-7,TRBV6-5,CASSYDHRGPYEQYF
TRBJ2-7,TRBV20-1,CSAGPGTDNGEQYF
TRBJ2-5,TRBV20-1,CSARDSSGGQETQYF